The 11 T cell receptor beta chains listed next were all sequenced from one sample in a study. Tregs were sorted as CD4+CD25+CD127-/low cells. TCRdb analysed the 5' RACE reads with MiXCR anew, one entry per CDR3 protein. The profile shows 35,000 to 50,000 distinct CDR3 sequences, roughly 22% of them singletons. Material: Tregs sorted from a lymph node. These receptors all stem from a female donor with breast cancer.

This chain links TRBV2 with TRBJ2-1; no clear D gene. V shed 3 bases and J shed 6 bases, with 9 bases lying between them. Germline CDR1 reads SNHLY; CDR2 reads FYNNEI. The CDR3 runs 13 residues. CDR3 loop: CASSDERFNEQFF. As DNA, the CDR3 is TGTGCCAGCAGTGATGAACGGTTCAATGAGCAGTTCTTC.

The chain recombines TRBV7-3 with TRBJ2-1; no clear D gene. The CDR3 has 13 residues. Germline V gives CDR1 SGHTA, CDR2 FQGTGA. The ends were cut back, 5 bases at V and 4 bases at J, with 9 bases in the middle. CDR3: CASSRFSYNEQFF. DNA for the CDR3: TGTGCCAGCAGCAGGTTCTCATACAATGAGCAGTTCTTC.

This chain connects TRBV3-1 to TRBJ1-1; D gene uncertain. The CDR3 is 15 amino acids. The V gene's germline CDR1 is LGHDT and CDR2 YNNKEL (reference sequence). V was shortened by 1 base and J by 8 bases, with 17 bases between the two germline ends. CDR3 residues: CASSQVLYGLVEAFF. The CDR3 DNA is TGTGCCAGCAGCCAAGTCTTGTACGGCTTGGTAGAAGCTTTCTTT.

This clonotype was seen a few times. The chain is built from TRBV11-3 and TRBJ2-2, with TRBD1 matching 7 bases. The CDR3 runs 15 residues. The V segment lost 6 bases and the J segment 4 bases; nucleotides outside the gene matches: 8. Per the germline V gene, CDR1 is SGHNT and CDR2 is YENEEA. The CDR3 sequence: CASRTGPSGTGELFF. CDR3 sequence (DNA): TGTGCCAGCAGGACAGGGCCATCGGGCACCGGGGAGCTGTTTTTT.

This clonotype was counted many times. The chain carries TRBV4-1 and TRBJ2-7, with 7 bases aligning to TRBD2. The CDR3 is 17 residues long. The germline CDR1 and CDR2 sequences are MGHRA and YSYEKL. The junction had 8 bases not matched to a gene; V was cut back by 0 bases and J by 0 bases. CDR3: CASSQDLWTRNSYEQYF. Here the CDR3 DNA reads TGCGCCAGCAGCCAAGATCTCTGGACTAGGAACTCCTACGAGCAGTACTTC.

This chain joins TRBV5-6 and TRBJ2-3; 9 nucleotides agree with TRBD2. CDR1 and CDR2 (germline): SGHDT, YYEEEE. Trimming removed 6 bases from V and 6 bases from J; junction bases left unmatched: 14. The CDR3 sequence is 16 residues long. The CDR3 DNA follows: TGTGCCAGCACCTCGCCGTCTAGCGGGATTGTGGATACGCAGTATTTT. Amino acids: CASTSPSSGIVDTQYF.

This clonotype was seen only a few times. The chain uses TRBV20-1 and TRBJ2-3, with TRBD2 matching over 10 bases. Germline values: CDR1 DFQATT, CDR2 SNEGSKA (reference sequence). The CDR3 has 18 amino acids. V shed 5 bases, J shed 0 bases, and the junction held 14 bases outside the gene matches. The CDR3 sequence is CSAASQLLAGLSTDTQYF. The CDR3 bases are TGCAGTGCTGCAAGCCAGTTACTAGCGGGATTGAGCACAGATACGCAGTATTTT.

This clonotype was seen ten or more times. The CDR3 nucleotides read TGTGCCAGCAGTTTGGGGAGGGGAGCGGGAGTTCAACATGAGCAGTTCTTC. This gives the protein CASSLGRGAGVQHEQFF. The V and J genes are TRBV28 and TRBJ2-1, with 8 bases lining up with TRBD2. Losses at the gene ends were 3 bases for V and 8 bases for J; bases not matched to a gene: 15. Germline V CDR1 and CDR2: MDHEN, SYDVKM. This CDR3 contains 17 residues.

This clonotype was seen a single time. The genes are TRBV5-4 and TRBJ1-2; no clear D gene. Germline V CDR1 and CDR2: SGHNT, YYREEE (reference sequence). V shed 3 bases and J shed 2 bases, with 11 bases lying between them. The CDR3 has 14 residues. This CDR3 reads CASSYGGSNYGYTF. The CDR3 nucleotides are TGTGCCAGCAGCTACGGAGGTAGCAACTATGGCTACACCTTC.

CDR3: CASSIGQRKGYEQYF. The CDR3 nucleotides are TGTGCCAGTAGTATTGGACAGAGGAAAGGTTACGAGCAGTACTTC. V and J are TRBV19 and TRBJ2-7; a weak D match, TRBD1 (6 bases). The CDR3 totals 15 residues. With 3 bases removed from V and 4 bases from J, the gap between germline ends came to 16 bases. The germline gives CDR1 LNHDA, CDR2 SQIVND (reference sequence).

Turning to this clonotype: This may stem from a read error, because a much larger clone lies one nucleotide away. This sequence joins TRBV12-3 or TRBV12-4 and TRBJ2-1; D is ambiguous. V was clipped by 4 bases and J by 8 bases, with 12 bases between them. The CDR3 covers 13 residues. CDR3 coding DNA: TGTGCCAGCAGTTCTTTGGGTTTCGATGAGCAGTTCTTC. Amino acids: CASSSLGFDEQFF.